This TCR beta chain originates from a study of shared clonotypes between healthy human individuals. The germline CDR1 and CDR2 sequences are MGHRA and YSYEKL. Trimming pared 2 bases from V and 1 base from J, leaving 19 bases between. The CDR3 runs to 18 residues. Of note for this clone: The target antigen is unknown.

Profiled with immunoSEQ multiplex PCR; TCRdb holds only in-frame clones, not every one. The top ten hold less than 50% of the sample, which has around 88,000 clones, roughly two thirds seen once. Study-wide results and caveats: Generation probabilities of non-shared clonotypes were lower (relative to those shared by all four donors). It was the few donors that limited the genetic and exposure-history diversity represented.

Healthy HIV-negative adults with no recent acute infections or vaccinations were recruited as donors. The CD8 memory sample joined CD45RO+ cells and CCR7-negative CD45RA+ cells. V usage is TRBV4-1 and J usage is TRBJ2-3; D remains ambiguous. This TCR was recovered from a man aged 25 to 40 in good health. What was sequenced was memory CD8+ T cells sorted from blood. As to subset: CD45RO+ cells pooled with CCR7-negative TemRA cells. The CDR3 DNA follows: TGCGCCAGCAGCCAAAAGTTCCCTCCGCTGTTGGGCACAGATACGCAGTATTTT. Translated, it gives CASSQKFPPLLGTDTQYF.